Listed below are T cell receptor beta chains from one sample, sequenced in a study of blood T cell repertoires in COVID-19. Using immunoSEQ multiplex PCR, the repertoire was profiled, and TCRdb retains in-frame clones only, with some absent. The profile shows over 200,000 clones, over 80% of them singletons. The sequenced sample was peripheral blood. The receptors derive from a man in his forties with acute or convalescent COVID-19. Both conserved end residues are part of each CDR3. A D gene is named only where the DNA matches it firmly. A clone size is listed for some rows: how often the clone was seen (once, few, many), or a class if it is expanded.

>NA|TRBV12-3/TRBV12-4|NA|TRBJ1-1
CASSFRRGTEAFF
TGTGCCAGCAGTTTTAGGAGGGGTACTGAAGCTTTCTTT
>NA|TRBV11-1|TRBD2|TRBJ2-5
CASSLPTSGSETQYF
TGTGCCAGCAGCCTACCGACTAGCGGGAGTGAGACCCAGTACTTC
>once|TRBV6-6|TRBD2|TRBJ2-2
CASTMAGEGRGELFF
TGTGCCAGCACCATGGCTGGGGAGGGCCGCGGGGAGCTGTTTTTT
>NA|TRBV7-2|TRBD2|TRBJ2-5
CASSPSGGEGETQYF
TGTGCCAGCAGCCCAAGCGGGGGAGAAGGGGAGACCCAGTACTTC
>NA|TRBV29-1|TRBD2|TRBJ2-1
CSVELAGGPIGNEQFF
TGCAGCGTTGAACTAGCGGGAGGGCCTATTGGGAATGAGCAGTTCTTC
>NA|TRBV19|NA|TRBJ1-2
CASRFQGYYGYTF
TGTGCCAGTAGGTTTCAGGGCTACTATGGCTACACCTTC
>NA|TRBV20-1|TRBD1|TRBJ2-3
CSPGGSDTQYF
TGCAGTCCAGGGGGTTCAGATACGCAGTATTTT
>NA|TRBV7-9|NA|TRBJ1-2
CASSLTLGGTNYGYTF
TGTGCCAGCAGCTTAACGTTGGGGGGGACTAACTATGGCTACACCTTC
>NA|TRBV4-1|NA|TRBJ1-1
CASSQGHQNTEAFF
TGCGCCAGCAGCCAAGGACACCAGAACACTGAAGCTTTCTTT
>few|TRBV6-5|NA|TRBJ1-2
CASRTQNREGYGYTF
TGTGCCAGCAGGACACAAAACAGGGAAGGCTATGGCTACACCTTC
>once|TRBV5-1|NA|TRBJ2-2
CASSLGAVVYLGTGELFF
TGCGCCAGCAGCTTGGGAGCGGTAGTATATTTGGGCACCGGGGAGCTGTTTTTT